This passage covers 22 T cell receptor beta chains from one sample sequenced in a study of yellow fever vaccine responses in identical twins. A single record per CDR3 protein comes from TCRdb applying MiXCR to the RT-PCR reads. The sample lists 35,000 or so distinct CDR3 sequences, roughly 60% occurring once. The source material was T cells from blood (PBMCs), unsorted or a sorted subset (not recorded which), sampled before or after yellow fever vaccination (not recorded which). These receptors were collected from a young woman who received the yellow fever vaccine.

V is TRBV18 and J is TRBJ2-7, with D hard to call. The CDR3 runs to 16 residues. CDR1 KGHSH and CDR2 LQKENI come from the germline V gene. Trimming stripped 3 bases from V and 4 bases from J, with 19 bases between. DNA of the CDR3: TGTGCCAGCTCACCCACTCTCGCTGGGCTTGGTTACGAGCAGTACGTC. Translation: CASSPTLAGLGYEQYV.

The sample holds one count of this clonotype. CDR3 sequence: CASSLGFYYEQYF. The CDR3 DNA follows: TGTGCCAGCAGCTTGGGATTCTACTACGAGCAGTACTTC. V gene TRBV7-6 combines with J gene TRBJ2-7; unclear D gene. CDR1 is SGHVS, CDR2 FNYEAQ, per germline. CDR3 length: 13 residues. V lost 3 bases and J 3 bases, leaving 9 bases between the germline ends. Variable domain in full (rest from reference TRBV7-6 and TRBJ2-7): GAGVSQSPRYKVTKRGQDVALRCDPISGHVSLYWYRQALGQGPEFLTYFNYEAQQDKSGLPNDRFSAERPEGSISTLTIQRTEQRDSAMYRCASSLGFYYEQYFGPGTRLTVT.

J is TRBJ1-2 and V is TRBV11-1; 7 bases match TRBD1. With V trimmed by 0 bases and J by 3 bases, 1 base remained unmatched. Germline V gives CDR1 SGHAT, CDR2 FQDESV (reference sequence). This CDR3 has 14 residues. The CDR3 loop is CASSLAGTDYGYTF. The DNA of the CDR3 is TGTGCCAGCAGCTTAGCCGGGACAGACTATGGCTACACCTTC.

The chain uses TRBV11-1 and TRBJ1-1, with 8 bases fitting TRBD1. This CDR3 comprises 11 residues. Germline V lookup: CDR1 SGHAT, CDR2 FQDESV (reference sequence). CDR3 nucleotides: TGTGCGACAGGGGAGAACACTGAAGCTTTCTTT. It encodes CATGENTEAFF.

The gene calls are TRBV11-2 and TRBJ2-5; 8 bases fit TRBD2. V shed 5 bases and J 2 bases; nucleotides not matched to a gene: 7. CDR3 length: 15 residues. Germline CDR1 reads SGHAT; CDR2 reads FQNNGV. In DNA form, the CDR3 reads TGTGCCAGCAGCCGATCCCCGGGAGGGCAAGAGACCCAGTACTTC. As protein: CASSRSPGGQETQYF.

The chain employs TRBV10-1 and TRBJ2-2; 9 bases are a match to TRBD1. CDR3 length: 15 amino acids. V was clipped by 6 bases and J by 1 base; unmatched bases: 3. In germline, CDR1 is WNHNN, CDR2 SYGVQD (reference sequence). The CDR3 loop is CASSRDRVNTGELFF. As DNA, the CDR3 is TGCGCCAGCAGCCGGGACAGGGTGAACACCGGGGAGCTGTTTTTT.

The chain uses TRBV5-1 and TRBJ2-7, with D maybe TRBD2 (5 bases). The V gene's germline CDR1 is SGHRS and CDR2 YFSETQ. V lost 3 bases and J lost 4, with 5 bases in between. The CDR3 loop spans 11 amino acids. The CDR3 DNA reads TGCGCCAGCAGCTGGACTTACGAGCAGTACGTC. Protein product: CASSWTYEQYV.

The sample holds a few counts of this clonotype. This chain links TRBV13 with TRBJ2-1; D remains ambiguous. From germline, CDR1 is PRHDT and CDR2 FYEKMQ (reference sequence). V lost 9 bases and J 0 bases, leaving 12 bases between the germline ends. This CDR3 has 14 amino acids. The CDR3 DNA is TGTGCCAGTAAAGGCCCGGGCTCCTACAATGAGCAGTTCTTC. This gives the protein CASKGPGSYNEQFF. Supplemented by reference TRBV13 and TRBJ2-1, the full variable domain reads AAGVIQSPRHLIKEKRETATLKCYPIPRHDTVYWYQQGPGQDPQFLISFYEKMQSDKGSIPDRFSAQQFSDYHSELNMSSLELGDSALYFCASKGPGSYNEQFFGPGTRLTVL.

The gene calls are TRBV2 and TRBJ2-7, with D possibly TRBD2 on 5 matching bases. V lost 3 bases, J lost 3 bases, and 12 bases lay in between. The CDR3 runs 14 residues. CDR1 is SNHLY, CDR2 FYNNEI, per germline. For the CDR3, the DNA is TGTGCCAGCAGTGATGACTACCCAGACTACGAGCAGTACTTC. The encoded protein is CASSDDYPDYEQYF.

V gene TRBV6-5 combines with J gene TRBJ1-5, with a tentative D call TRBD1 (5 bases). Germline CDR1 reads MNHEY; CDR2 reads SVGAGI. Trimming stripped 0 bases from V and 3 bases from J, with 12 bases between. The CDR3 has 16 amino acids. As DNA, the CDR3 is TGTGCCAGCAGTTACTCAGGTTTCGGGACCAATCAGCCCCAGCATTTT. Translated: CASSYSGFGTNQPQHF.

The chain couples TRBV28 to TRBJ1-5, with D possibly TRBD1 on 5 matching bases. The CDR3 is made up of 15 amino acids. CDR1 and CDR2 (germline): MDHEN, SYDVKM. The ends were cut back, 6 bases at V and 0 bases at J, with 12 bases in the middle. The CDR3 region is CASSPRQFSNQPQHF. The CDR3 DNA is TGTGCCAGCAGCCCTAGACAGTTTAGCAATCAGCCCCAGCATTTT.

This clonotype was counted once. The chain uses TRBV11-1 and TRBJ2-7, with D tentatively TRBD2 (6 bases). Germline V gives CDR1 SGHAT, CDR2 FQDESV (reference sequence). V lost 2 bases to trimming and J lost 7 bases, with 15 bases between them. The CDR3 totals 14 residues. The CDR3 DNA is TGTGCCAGCAGCTTATGGGACTCCTCCTTAGAGCAGTACTTC. Its protein is CASSLWDSSLEQYF.

This clonotype was found a few times. V and J are TRBV29-1 and TRBJ2-7; D assignment may be TRBD1 or TRBD2 (5 bases each). CDR1 is SQVTM, CDR2 ANQGSEA, per germline. V lost 3 bases and J 3 bases, leaving 9 bases between the germline ends. This CDR3 contains 12 residues. The chain's CDR3 is CSVEGENYEQYF. The CDR3 bases are TGCAGCGTTGAGGGGGAAAACTACGAGCAGTACTTC.

The chain joins TRBV15 to TRBJ2-1; 7 bases line up with TRBD2. V was pared by 2 bases and J by 12 bases, with 13 bases of the junction left unmatched. The CDR3 spans 15 residues. Germline CDR1 and CDR2: LNHNV and YYDKDF (reference sequence). The CDR3 spells CATSRNPLVPGGQFF. The CDR3 nucleotides are TGTGCCACCAGCAGAAACCCACTAGTCCCGGGGGGGCAGTTCTTC.

This clonotype has just a few counts. V usage is TRBV5-4 and J usage is TRBJ1-1; no clear D. Germline CDR1 and CDR2: SGHNT and YYREEE (reference sequence). The CDR3 consists of 13 residues. V was trimmed by 1 base and J by 1 base, leaving 5 bases between them. CDR3 sequence (DNA): TGTGCCAGCAGCTTGTCCCAGAACACTGAAGCTTTCTTT. Translating it yields CASSLSQNTEAFF. Based on the CDR3 plus reference TRBV5-4 and TRBJ1-1, the full variable domain is ETGVTQSPTHLIKTRGQQVTLRCSSQSGHNTVSWYQQALGQGPQFIFQYYREEENGRGNFPPRFSGLQFPNYSSELNVNALELDDSALYLCASSLSQNTEAFFGQGTRLTVV.

This clonotype was seen a handful of times. This chain connects TRBV2 to TRBJ1-6; 8 nucleotides line up with TRBD1. From germline, CDR1 is SNHLY and CDR2 FYNNEI. V lost 5 bases, J lost 5 bases, and 2 bases stayed unmatched. CDR3 size: 14 residues. The CDR3 spells CASSLGQDNSPLHF. For the CDR3, the DNA is TGTGCCAGCAGTCTGGGACAGGATAATTCACCCCTCCACTTT.

CDR3 DNA sequence: TGTGCCAGCAGCCCTCCGAGGGGGCAGGGATTACAGGAGCCCCAGCATTTT. It encodes CASSPPRGQGLQEPQHF. This chain links TRBV11-3 with TRBJ1-5; 7 nucleotides line up with TRBD1. Trimming removed 5 bases from V and 8 bases from J; junction bases left unmatched: 18. Germline V lookup: CDR1 SGHNT, CDR2 YENEEA. The CDR3 sequence is 17 residues long.

This clonotype was counted only a few times. The V gene is TRBV29-1, the J gene TRBJ1-1, with D possibly TRBD1 on 6 matching bases. The CDR3 is made up of 14 amino acids. Trimming stripped 7 bases from V and 0 bases from J, with 15 bases between. Germline V gene sequence: CDR1 SQVTM, CDR2 ANQGSEA. CDR3 nucleotide sequence: TGCAGCGCCGGGGGGGGGACACTGAACACTGAAGCTTTCTTT. This sequence encodes CSAGGGTLNTEAFF.

The sample holds one count of this clonotype. The chain uses TRBV7-8 and TRBJ2-3; D is undetermined. Germline lookup yields CDR1 SGHVS and CDR2 FQNEAQ. The CDR3 runs 13 residues. V was clipped by 1 base and J by 6 bases, with 8 bases between them. This chain's CDR3 is CASSLDPIDTQYF. The CDR3 DNA is TGTGCCAGCAGCTTAGATCCCATTGATACGCAGTATTTT. The whole variable domain, filled in from reference TRBV7-8 and TRBJ2-3, reads GAGVSQSPRYKVAKRGQDVALRCDPISGHVSLFWYQQALGQGPEFLTYFQNEAQLDKSGLPSDRFFAERPEGSVSTLKIQRTQQEDSAVYLCASSLDPIDTQYFGPGTRLTVL.

The count of this clonotype is one. The gene calls are TRBV2 and TRBJ2-7, with D uncertain. V was cut by 4 bases and J by 0 bases, with 7 bases left in between. This CDR3 region has 13 residues. Germline lookup yields CDR1 SNHLY and CDR2 FYNNEI. CDR3 sequence reads: CASSARSSYEQYF. The CDR3 nucleotides are TGTGCCAGCAGTGCTCGAAGCTCCTACGAGCAGTACTTC. The whole variable domain, filled in from reference TRBV2 and TRBJ2-7, reads EPEVTQTPSHQVTQMGQEVILRCVPISNHLYFYWYRQILGQKVEFLVSFYNNEISEKSEIFDDQFSVERPDGSNFTLKIRSTKLEDSAMYFCASSARSSYEQYFGPGTRLTVT.

The sample holds a few counts of this clonotype. V and J are TRBV9 and TRBJ2-1; 10 bases are shared with TRBD2. The germline gives CDR1 SGDLS, CDR2 YYNGEE. This CDR3 comprises 14 residues. V was clipped by 4 bases and J by 5 bases; unmatched bases: 3. The chain's CDR3 is CASSTGLADNEQFF. The CDR3 region has the DNA TGTGCCAGCAGCACCGGACTAGCGGACAATGAGCAGTTCTTC.

This clonotype appeared a few times. The chain is built from TRBV28 and TRBJ2-3, with a weak D call TRBD1 (5 bases). There are 15 residues in the CDR3. Germline CDR1 MDHEN, CDR2 SYDVKM. V lost 3 bases, J lost 0 bases, and 10 bases lay in between. CDR3 DNA sequence: TGTGCCAGCAGTTTGCGGACACAAAGCACAGATACGCAGTATTTT. Its protein is CASSLRTQSTDTQYF.